The 11 T cell receptor beta chains below all came from one sample that was sequenced in a study of T cell responses to AZD1222 COVID-19 vaccine. Here immunoSEQ multiplex PCR was the method, and the copy in TCRdb shows in-frame clones only, minus some. The sample records around 140,000 clones, about 86% being singletons. The sequences come from peripheral blood, collected 28 days after the second AZD1222 dose. The receptors come from an adult who received the AZD1222 COVID-19 vaccine.

V gene TRBV24-1 combines with J gene TRBJ1-5; D unclear. The CDR3 consists of 14 residues. Germline loops: CDR1 KGHDR, CDR2 SFDVKD. V lost 6 bases, J lost 1 base, and 9 bases lay in between. The CDR3: CATSNFMSNQPQHF. As DNA, the CDR3 is TGTGCCACCAGTAACTTCATGAGCAATCAGCCCCAGCATTTT.

This clone came up a few times. The rearrangement joins TRBV30 to TRBJ2-3, with 7 positions matching TRBD2. The CDR3 is 14 amino acids. CDR1 and CDR2 (germline): GTSNPN, SVGIG (reference sequence). J gave up 3 bases and V 2 bases, and 5 bases lay outside the gene matches. DNA for the CDR3: TGTGCCTGGAGTAAGACTAGCCGGACAGATACGCAGTATTTT. Amino acid sequence: CAWSKTSRTDTQYF.

The rearrangement links TRBV28 to TRBJ2-1; tentative D call: TRBD1 (5 bases). V lost 6 bases and J lost 8, with 11 bases in between. This CDR3 region has 12 residues. CDR1 and CDR2 (germline): MDHEN, SYDVKM. CDR3 nucleotides: TGTGCCAGCAGCCAGGGTCCCCATGAGCAGTTCTTC. Protein sequence: CASSQGPHEQFF.

This chain uses TRBV7-9 with TRBJ2-7; D unresolved. V gave up 5 bases and J gave up 7 bases, with 12 bases separating them. The CDR3 loop spans 12 amino acids. Germline V gene sequence: CDR1 SEHNR, CDR2 FQNEAQ (reference sequence). This chain's CDR3 is CASSQRAEEQYF. For the CDR3, the DNA is TGTGCCAGCAGCCAAAGAGCCGAGGAGCAGTACTTC.

The chain uses TRBV27 and TRBJ1-5, with 10 bases fitting TRBD1. Germline loops: CDR1 MNHEY, CDR2 SMNVEV (reference sequence). The V segment lost 4 bases and the J segment 4 bases; nucleotides outside the gene matches: 7. CDR3 length: 16 residues. The CDR3 DNA reads as TGTGCCAGCAGTTCACCCGGGACAGGGGCGAATCAGCCCCAGCATTTT. Translating it yields CASSSPGTGANQPQHF.

The chain uses TRBV5-1 and TRBJ1-2; 11 bases are shared with TRBD1. Germline V gene lookup returns CDR1 SGHRS and CDR2 YFSETQ. V lost 4 bases and J lost 4; bases outside the gene matches: 3. The CDR3 covers 14 residues. This chain's CDR3 is CASSQGTGGYGYTF. The CDR3 coding sequence is TGCGCCAGCAGCCAGGGGACAGGGGGCTATGGCTACACCTTC. Using reference TRBV5-1 and TRBJ1-2 for the parts outside the CDR3, the full variable domain is KAGVTQTPRYLIKTRGQQVTLSCSPISGHRSVSWYQQTPGQGLQFLFEYFSETQRNKGNFPGRFSGRQFSNSRSEMNVSTLELGDSALYLCASSQGTGGYGYTFGSGTRLTVV.

The chain is built from TRBV19 and TRBJ2-5; 15 bases agree with TRBD2. Germline CDR1 reads LNHDA; CDR2 reads SQIVND (reference sequence). The J segment lost 5 bases and the V segment lost 5 bases, leaving 3 bases of the junction unmatched. The CDR3 is 15 residues long. The CDR3 DNA reads TGTGCCAGTAGTGGGACTAGCGGGGGGCGGGAGACCCAGTACTTC. Its translation: CASSGTSGGRETQYF.

This clone has a handful of counts. V usage is TRBV27 and J usage is TRBJ2-2; no clear D. The CDR3 covers 12 residues. Trimming removed 5 bases from V and 6 bases from J, with 7 bases in between. The V gene's germline CDR1 is MNHEY and CDR2 SMNVEV (reference sequence). CDR3 protein: CASSHWAGELFF. For the CDR3, the DNA is TGTGCCAGCAGTCACTGGGCCGGGGAGCTGTTTTTT.

This chain joins TRBV5-4 and TRBJ1-3; 9 nucleotides match TRBD1. The V and J ends lost 3 bases and 0 bases, in that order; junction bases with no gene match: 1. The CDR3 runs 15 residues. Germline V gene data show CDR1 as SGHNT and CDR2 as YYREEE (reference sequence). The CDR3 loop reads CASSWDRDSGNTIYF. The CDR3, as DNA: TGTGCCAGCAGCTGGGACAGGGACTCTGGAAACACCATATATTTT. Based on the CDR3 plus reference TRBV5-4 and TRBJ1-3, the full variable domain is ETGVTQSPTHLIKTRGQQVTLRCSSQSGHNTVSWYQQALGQGPQFIFQYYREEENGRGNFPPRFSGLQFPNYSSELNVNALELDDSALYLCASSWDRDSGNTIYFGEGSWLTVV.

This clone was recorded a few times. V is TRBV3-1 (or the pseudogene TRBV3-2) and J is TRBJ1-3; possible D gene TRBD1, 5 bases. This CDR3 is 18 amino acids long. CDR1 and CDR2 from the germline V gene are LGHDT and YNNKEL (reference sequence). The germline V and J ends were trimmed by 0 bases and 0 bases, with 15 bases remaining between them. The CDR3 bases are TGTGCCAGCAGCCAAGATCGCCCGGGACTGTTCTCTGGAAACACCATATATTTT. Encoded protein: CASSQDRPGLFSGNTIYF.

The sample holds a few counts of this clone. The chain links TRBV4-1 to TRBJ1-5; 9 bases fit TRBD1. The germline CDR1 and CDR2 sequences are MGHRA and YSYEKL. This CDR3 has 14 amino acids. Trimming cost V 3 bases and J 7 bases; bases outside gene matches: 4. In DNA, the CDR3 is TGCGCCAGCAGCCAGGGACAGGGAGGGCAGCCCCAGCATTTT. This codes for CASSQGQGGQPQHF.